A selection of T cell receptor beta chains follows, all from one sample in a study of CD8+ T cells in alopecia areata. The assay was immunoSEQ multiplex PCR, and TCRdb's table has in-frame clones only and misses some. This repertoire shows around 120,000 clones, 30% to 40% found once; its top ten account for about 3.1%. Sequencing was done on a sample of CD4+ T cells sorted from blood. The receptor source for this set is a human donor with alopecia areata. Each CDR3 is given with its conserved first and last residue.

J gene: TRBJ1-5
CDR3 length: 14
V gene: TRBV30
CDR3 protein: CAWSVQGMGQPQHF

J gene: TRBJ2-5
CDR3 length: 14
V gene: TRBV29-1
CDR3 protein: CSVELSGRGETQYF

J gene: TRBJ1-1
CDR3 length: 14
V gene: TRBV13
CDR3 protein: CASSLEGFGAEAFF

J gene: TRBJ2-7
CDR3 length: 14
V gene: TRBV29-1
CDR3 protein: CSVLGRARGNEQYF

J gene: TRBJ2-7
CDR3 length: 16
V gene: TRBV10-3
CDR3 protein: CAISGGAGSRPYEQYF

J gene: TRBJ2-3
CDR3 length: 15
V gene: TRBV29-1
CDR3 protein: CSVGAAGSSTDTQYF

J gene: TRBJ2-3
CDR3 length: 17
V gene: TRBV5-4
CDR3 protein: CASTYPALAGGTDTQYF

J gene: TRBJ2-3
CDR3 length: 13
V gene: TRBV7-3
CDR3 protein: CASSLTGTDTQYF

J gene: TRBJ1-6
CDR3 length: 12
V gene: TRBV2
CDR3 protein: CASGRSGPPLHF

J gene: TRBJ2-1
CDR3 length: 13
V gene: TRBV5-1
CDR3 protein: CASSAGHDNEQFF

J gene: TRBJ2-5
CDR3 length: 13
V gene: TRBV18
CDR3 protein: CASSPPVTETQYF

J gene: TRBJ1-2
CDR3 length: 14
V gene: TRBV7-2
CDR3 protein: CASSSLQGTYGYTF

J gene: TRBJ2-7
CDR3 length: 11
V gene: TRBV10-3
CDR3 protein: CAISERSEQYF

J gene: TRBJ2-3
CDR3 length: 13
V gene: TRBV5-1
CDR3 protein: CASSPTVAATQYF

J gene: TRBJ2-1
CDR3 length: 14
V gene: TRBV29-1
CDR3 protein: CSVAHRGSYNEQFF

J gene: TRBJ2-2
CDR3 length: 16
V gene: TRBV29-1
CDR3 protein: CSVESGTSGGAGELFF

J gene: TRBJ2-5
CDR3 length: 12
V gene: TRBV29-1
CDR3 protein: CTSGRAGETQYF

J gene: TRBJ2-7
CDR3 length: 13
V gene: TRBV27
CDR3 protein: CASSRTGPLGQYF

J gene: TRBJ2-7
CDR3 length: 14
V gene: TRBV7-2
CDR3 protein: CASSLERDRGEQYF

J gene: TRBJ1-6
CDR3 length: 16
V gene: TRBV7-8
CDR3 protein: CASREGVPIGNSPLHF

J gene: TRBJ2-2
CDR3 length: 13
V gene: TRBV14
CDR3 protein: CASSGQDFGELFF

J gene: TRBJ1-1
CDR3 length: 12
V gene: TRBV7-9
CDR3 protein: CASSRDIVEAFF

J gene: TRBJ2-3
CDR3 length: 15
V gene: TRBV11-2
CDR3 protein: CASSLGTPFTDTQYF

J gene: TRBJ2-1
CDR3 length: 14
V gene: TRBV29-1
CDR3 protein: CSAGTVSSYNEQFF

J gene: TRBJ2-3
CDR3 length: 13
V gene: TRBV6-4
CDR3 protein: CASSEGPGNTQYF

J gene: TRBJ2-1
CDR3 length: 15
V gene: TRBV6-6
CDR3 protein: CASRLTSAKGNEQFF

J gene: TRBJ2-1
CDR3 length: 16
V gene: TRBV19
CDR3 protein: CASSLVAGGTWNEQFF

J gene: TRBJ2-4
CDR3 length: 14
V gene: TRBV9
CDR3 protein: CASSAGTSGRAEYF

J gene: TRBJ2-4
CDR3 length: 13
V gene: TRBV2
CDR3 protein: CASSSATKNIQYF

J gene: TRBJ2-7
CDR3 length: 12
V gene: TRBV5-1
CDR3 protein: CASSLTGNEQYF

J gene: TRBJ1-2
CDR3 length: 12
V gene: TRBV29-1
CDR3 protein: CSVATGKGGYTF

J gene: TRBJ1-1
CDR3 length: 15
V gene: TRBV4-2
CDR3 protein: CASSRGDRGDTEAFF

J gene: TRBJ1-5
CDR3 length: 14
V gene: TRBV6-6
CDR3 protein: CASSYWDRNQPQHF

J gene: TRBJ2-3
CDR3 length: 16
V gene: TRBV7-3
CDR3 protein: CASSAGDRTSTDTQYF

J gene: TRBJ2-7
CDR3 length: 12
V gene: TRBV6-6
CDR3 protein: CASSSGGHEQYF

J gene: TRBJ1-6
CDR3 length: 15
V gene: TRBV5-6
CDR3 protein: CASSLYFGSESPLHF

J gene: TRBJ2-1
CDR3 length: 14
V gene: TRBV30
CDR3 protein: CAWSVGAGTDEQFF

J gene: TRBJ1-5
CDR3 length: 19
V gene: TRBV27
CDR3 protein: CASSNPFQDPAYSNQPQHF

J gene: TRBJ2-3
CDR3 length: 14
V gene: TRBV28
CDR3 protein: CASSASGLPYTQYF

J gene: TRBJ1-6
CDR3 length: 16
V gene: TRBV9
CDR3 protein: CASSAAGTGGNSPLHF

J gene: TRBJ1-5
CDR3 length: 14
V gene: TRBV7-2
CDR3 protein: CASSQGSGNQPQHF

J gene: TRBJ1-5
CDR3 length: 15
V gene: TRBV29-1
CDR3 protein: CSVGSGTGGNQPQHF

J gene: TRBJ1-2
CDR3 length: 13
V gene: TRBV5-1
CDR3 protein: CASSLGQSYGYTF

J gene: TRBJ2-3
CDR3 length: 14
V gene: TRBV11-3
CDR3 protein: CASSLGASGDTQYF

J gene: TRBJ2-5
CDR3 length: 14
V gene: TRBV5-1
CDR3 protein: CASSLDKLQETQYF

J gene: TRBJ2-1
CDR3 length: 11
V gene: TRBV20-1
CDR3 protein: CSATGLTQQFF

J gene: TRBJ2-5
CDR3 length: 14
V gene: TRBV5-1
CDR3 protein: CASSLSVGGETQYF

J gene: TRBJ1-2
CDR3 length: 11
V gene: TRBV20-1
CDR3 protein: CSADAGYGYTF

J gene: TRBJ2-7
CDR3 length: 14
V gene: TRBV28
CDR3 protein: CASITGTGTYEQYF

J gene: TRBJ1-2
CDR3 length: 14
V gene: TRBV4-2
CDR3 protein: CASSQDTGYYGYTF

J gene: TRBJ2-7
CDR3 length: 17
V gene: TRBV27
CDR3 protein: CASSLSAPSGSSYEQYF

J gene: TRBJ2-4
CDR3 length: 14
V gene: TRBV19
CDR3 protein: CASSPDRALNIQYF

J gene: TRBJ2-4
CDR3 length: 12
V gene: TRBV30
CDR3 protein: CAWDRGLDIQYF

J gene: -
CDR3 length: 11
V gene: TRBV29-1
CDR3 protein: CSVEVSSEQYF